Shown below are 13 T cell receptor beta chains from a single sample sequenced in a study of blood T cells in healthy people across ages. A second about 7 to 11 cycle PCR used barcoded and J-beta primers. From the 5' RACE reads, TCRdb called clonotypes with MiXCR, one entry per CDR3 protein. The data show approximately 940,000 distinct CDR3 sequences, about 44% seen once. The sample comprised blood. These receptors originate from a man aged 25 to 40 in good health.

V and J are TRBV20-1 and TRBJ2-1, with a possible D match to TRBD2 (5 bases). Between the trimmed V and J ends, which lost 0 bases and 9 bases, there was a span of 15 bases. There are 14 residues in the CDR3. From germline, CDR1 is DFQATT and CDR2 SNEGSKA (reference sequence). The CDR3 region has the DNA TGCAGTGCTAGAGATGGGGAGAGGGCACTTGAGCAGTTCTTC. Translating it yields CSARDGERALEQFF.

V and J are TRBV2 and TRBJ2-1; a possible D gene is TRBD1 (6 bases). CDR3 size: 12 residues. The V gene's germline CDR1 is SNHLY and CDR2 FYNNEI. V gave up 4 bases and J gave up 10 bases, with 11 bases separating them. CDR3 region: CASSVFQGEQFF. For the CDR3, the DNA is TGTGCCAGCAGTGTTTTCCAGGGGGAGCAGTTCTTC.

This clonotype was detected a few times. The chain is built from TRBV9 and TRBJ1-6; 7 nucleotides line up with TRBD1. The CDR3 runs 15 residues. The V segment lost 4 bases and the J segment 10 bases; nucleotides outside the gene matches: 11. CDR1 is SGDLS, CDR2 YYNGEE, per germline. The CDR3 DNA sequence: TGTGCCAGCAGCAACGACAGGGCCGGAGGATCACCCCTCCACTTT. Translated, it gives CASSNDRAGGSPLHF.

The gene calls are TRBV5-1 and TRBJ2-6; 7 bases are a match to TRBD1. The CDR3 sequence is 17 residues long. Germline trimming cut 5 bases from V and 0 bases from J; bases unmatched to any gene: 8. The V gene's germline CDR1 is SGHRS and CDR2 YFSETQ. DNA for the CDR3: TGCGCCAGCAGTTCCGGGACAGCCGCCTCTGGGGCCAACGTCCTGACTTTC. Translating gives CASSSGTAASGANVLTF. The entire variable domain, with the rest obtained from reference TRBV5-1 and TRBJ2-6, is as follows: KAGVTQTPRYLIKTRGQQVTLSCSPISGHRSVSWYQQTPGQGLQFLFEYFSETQRNKGNFPGRFSGRQFSNSRSEMNVSTLELGDSALYLCASSSGTAASGANVLTFGAGSRLTVL.

This rearrangement joins TRBV11-2 to TRBJ2-5; 7 positions match TRBD2. V was pared by 6 bases and J by 3 bases, with 13 bases of the junction left unmatched. Germline-derived CDR1 and CDR2 are SGHAT and FQNNGV. The CDR3 extends over 16 amino acids. The CDR3 DNA follows: TGTGCCAGCAGAAAACCCGGGGGAGGGTGGAAAGAGACCCAGTACTTC. Translated, it gives CASRKPGGGWKETQYF.

V is TRBV2 and J is TRBJ2-6; no reliable D call. The V gene's germline CDR1 is SNHLY and CDR2 FYNNEI. The germline V and J ends were trimmed by 7 bases and 2 bases, with 12 bases remaining between them. This CDR3 spans 15 amino acids. The CDR3 DNA sequence: TGTGCCAGCATCGGTAGGGAAGCTGGGGCCAACGTCCTGACTTTC. This translates into CASIGREAGANVLTF.

This rearrangement joins TRBV20-1 to TRBJ2-7; D possibly corresponds to TRBD1 (5 bases). There are 14 residues in the CDR3. Germline CDR1 and CDR2: DFQATT and SNEGSKA (reference sequence). V was cut by 6 bases and J by 4 bases, with 19 bases left in between. The DNA of the CDR3 is TGCAGTGCGGGGCCGCCTAAAGGGAAATACGAGCAGTACTTC. This sequence encodes CSAGPPKGKYEQYF.

The chain carries TRBV5-6 and TRBJ1-2, with a tentative D call TRBD1 (5 bases). CDR1 is SGHDT and CDR2 is YYEEEE in the germline V gene. V was trimmed by 8 bases and J by 4 bases, leaving 12 bases between them. This CDR3 has 12 amino acids. The CDR3: CASRGAGYGYTF. CDR3 coding DNA: TGTGCCAGTCGGGGCGCCGGCTATGGCTACACCTTC. The variable domain in full, completed from reference TRBV5-6 and TRBJ1-2, reads DAGVTQSPTHLIKTRGQQVTLRCSPKSGHDTVSWYQQALGQGPQFIFQYYEEEERQRGNFPDRFSGHQFPNYSSELNVNALLLGDSALYLCASRGAGYGYTFGSGTRLTVV.

This clonotype was seen a few times. The chain employs TRBV2 and TRBJ1-5; D uncertain. This CDR3 has 13 amino acids. Deletions cut 10 bases from V and 5 bases from J, with 15 bases between. In germline, CDR1 is SNHLY, CDR2 FYNNEI. The CDR3: CAIISHPDQPQHF. The CDR3 DNA sequence: TGTGCCATCATATCCCACCCCGATCAGCCCCAGCATTTT.

This clonotype showed up many times. The V gene is TRBV7-9, the J gene TRBJ2-5; D not certain. The V and J ends lost 6 bases and 5 bases respectively, with 13 bases between them. CDR3 size: 13 residues. Looked up from germline, CDR1 is SEHNR and CDR2 is FQNEAQ (reference sequence). The CDR3 region is CASSAPPAETQYF. For the CDR3, the DNA is TGTGCCAGCAGTGCACCCCCAGCGGAGACCCAGTACTTC.

The chain employs TRBV5-6 and TRBJ2-4; unclear D gene. Trimming pared 0 bases from V and 5 bases from J, leaving 9 bases between. Germline V gene lookup returns CDR1 SGHDT and CDR2 YYEEEE. CDR3 size: 14 residues. DNA for the CDR3: TGTGCCAGCAGCTTGGCGGAACCCCAAAACATTCAGTACTTC. Translation gives CASSLAEPQNIQYF.

This clonotype came up a few times. The rearrangement joins TRBV2 to TRBJ1-2; D is uncertain. The V gene lost 3 bases and the J gene lost 7 bases, with 15 bases spanning the gap. The CDR3 is 14 residues long. CDR1 and CDR2 (germline): SNHLY, FYNNEI. The CDR3 DNA is TGTGCCAGCAGTGAGTTTGGGAACTTGAGTGGCTACACCTTC. This translates into CASSEFGNLSGYTF.

This clonotype was observed a handful of times. The V call is TRBV11-2, the J call TRBJ2-1, with 8 bases aligning to TRBD1. CDR3 length: 13 amino acids. J gave up 8 bases and V 5 bases, and 5 bases lay outside the gene matches. CDR1 is SGHAT, CDR2 FQNNGV, per germline. The CDR3: CASSVRQGHEQFF. The CDR3 DNA reads as TGTGCCAGCAGCGTTCGACAGGGGCATGAGCAGTTCTTC.